The clone carrying this T cell receptor (beta chain) has at least ten counts. Its antigen remains unidentified. Time point denoted: blood at routine non-recurrence follow-up after resection. This sample is drawn from a study of spatial heterogeneity in lung cancer. About the research overall: Those follow-up PBMC samples that were available underwent sequencing, at a median interval of roughly 22 months following resection.

The CDR3 totals 14 residues. The germline gives CDR1 SGHKS, CDR2 YYEKEE (reference sequence). V gave up 1 base and J gave up 3 bases; unmatched junction bases: 1. Every TCR cDNA molecule bore its own unique molecular identifier. TCRdb fed the 5' RACE reads into MiXCR, producing one record per CDR3 protein. The table has roughly 17,000 distinct CDR3 sequences, 9% to 10% seen once; the top ten hold roughly a third. Study-wide results and limits: Blood showed ubiquitous tumor TCRs more often at resection than at routine follow-up.

The clonotype originates from a female donor with early-stage non-small cell lung cancer. The material sequenced was PBMCs, taken at follow-up. This chain links TRBV5-5 with TRBJ2-5, with TRBD1 matching over 9 bases. The CDR3 coding sequence is TGTGCCAGCAGCTTGCGGGACAGGGAAGAGACCCAGTACTTC. It translates to CASSLRDREETQYF.